The present T cell receptor (beta chain) was sequenced within a study of control samples from healthy donors and cancer patients. This clone was observed a single time. Sequenced by immunoSEQ multiplex PCR; TCRdb stores in-frame clones only, minus some. The profile covers around 68,000 clones, with 75% to 90% appearing a single time and about 3.1% taken by the ten largest. The CDR3 runs 16 residues. The V gene end was trimmed by 5 bases and the J gene end by 7 bases; junction bases not matched to a gene: 10. CDR1 SGHVS and CDR2 FQNEAQ come from the germline V gene. This sequence was found in a woman aged 45 to 65 with lung cancer. V usage is TRBV7-8 and J usage is TRBJ2-3; 12 bases align to TRBD2. The specimen sequenced was PBMCs. In nucleotides, the CDR3 is TGTGCCAGCAGCCTACTTACTAGCGGGGGGACCCATACGCAGTATTTT. Encoded protein: CASSLLTSGGTHTQYF.